These 29 T cell receptor beta chains came from one sample sequenced in a study of cytomegalovirus exposure and HLA in healthy donors. This PCR relied on a set of 60 Vbeta primers and 13 Jbeta primers. Sequencing used immunoSEQ multiplex PCR; TCRdb keeps in-frame clones, though not all of them. The repertoire holds roughly 130,000 clones, with about 80% as singletons. Sequenced input: PBMCs. The receptor source for this set is a man between 35 and 55 years old in good health and CMV-seronegative.

The chain couples TRBV19 to TRBJ2-7; 9 positions agree with TRBD2. Germline lookup yields CDR1 LNHDA and CDR2 SQIVND (reference sequence). The CDR3 extends over 15 amino acids. V shed 3 bases, J shed 6 bases, and the junction held 9 bases outside the gene matches. DNA of the CDR3: TGTGCCAGTAGTATGTGGGGTAGCGGGAGAACCGAGCAGTACTTC. Amino acid sequence: CASSMWGSGRTEQYF.

The chain has TRBV5-1 and TRBJ1-4, with D possibly matching TRBD1 (5 bases). This CDR3 is built from 16 residues. V lost 0 bases and J lost 3, with 12 bases in between. Germline assignment: CDR1 SGHRS and CDR2 YFSETQ. CDR3 in DNA: TGCGCCAGCAGCTTGGATGGCAGGGAAGCTAATGAAAAACTGTTTTTT. Its protein is CASSLDGREANEKLFF. The full variable domain, its missing parts supplied by reference TRBV5-1 and TRBJ1-4, is KAGVTQTPRYLIKTRGQQVTLSCSPISGHRSVSWYQQTPGQGLQFLFEYFSETQRNKGNFPGRFSGRQFSNSRSEMNVSTLELGDSALYLCASSLDGREANEKLFFGSGTQLSVL.

The CDR3 here is CSVGSRVRGGTTSNEQFF. In DNA form, the CDR3 reads TGCAGCGTTGGGAGTAGGGTAAGGGGAGGCACGACCTCCAATGAGCAGTTCTTC. This chain uses TRBV29-1 with TRBJ2-1; a weak D match, TRBD2 (6 bases). This CDR3 region has 18 residues. CDR1 and CDR2 (germline): SQVTM, ANQGSEA. Trimming took 4 bases from V and 6 from J, leaving 28 bases between them.

This sequence joins TRBV5-1 and TRBJ2-1; a possible D gene is TRBD1 (5 bases). The V gene lost 4 bases and the J gene lost 4 bases, with 18 bases spanning the gap. Germline assignment: CDR1 SGHRS and CDR2 YFSETQ. This CDR3 contains 16 residues. The CDR3, as DNA: TGCGCCAGCAGCCCTCCTTTAGGGGAAATTTACAATGAGCAGTTCTTC. Its translation: CASSPPLGEIYNEQFF.

V gene TRBV5-1 combines with J gene TRBJ1-2; D gene uncertain. The germline V gene encodes CDR1 SGHRS and CDR2 YFSETQ. The germline V and J ends were trimmed by 0 bases and 8 bases, with 8 bases remaining between them. The CDR3 spans 12 residues. The CDR3 here is CASSLGGWGYTF. CDR3 sequence (DNA): TGCGCCAGCAGCTTGGGAGGTTGGGGCTACACCTTC.

This clone was seen a handful of times. The chain joins TRBV5-4 to TRBJ2-3, with a tentative D call TRBD2 (5 bases). Germline V lookup: CDR1 SGHNT, CDR2 YYREEE (reference sequence). The CDR3 spans 16 residues. V lost 1 base to trimming and J lost 4 bases, with 16 bases between them. CDR3 protein: CASSLRSSPSADTQYF. As DNA, the CDR3 is TGTGCCAGCAGCTTGCGGTCTAGCCCATCCGCAGATACGCAGTATTTT.

This chain links TRBV2 with TRBJ1-5; 7 nucleotides agree with TRBD1. V was clipped by 4 bases and J by 1 base; unmatched bases: 7. The CDR3 has 16 amino acids. Germline V gives CDR1 SNHLY, CDR2 FYNNEI. Written as DNA, the CDR3 is TGTGCCAGCAGTGCGGCCAGGGGGTTGAGCAATCAGCCCCAGCATTTT. It specifies CASSAARGLSNQPQHF.

This chain links TRBV6-1 with TRBJ2-2; no clear D gene. This CDR3 has 12 amino acids. V shed 6 bases and J shed 2 bases, with 4 bases lying between them. The germline V gene encodes CDR1 MNHNS and CDR2 SASEGT. In DNA form, the CDR3 reads TGTGCCAGCAGCGTTAACACCGGGGAGCTGTTTTTT. Its protein product is CASSVNTGELFF.

The rearrangement links TRBV2 to TRBJ1-1, with 7 bases that match TRBD1. The V and J ends lost 6 bases and 1 base, in that order; junction bases with no gene match: 5. Germline CDR1 SNHLY, CDR2 FYNNEI. The CDR3 length is 14 residues. The CDR3 reads CASSQQGTNTEAFF. The CDR3 region has the DNA TGTGCCAGCAGCCAACAGGGGACGAACACTGAAGCTTTCTTT.

Only one count was recorded for this clone. The chain recombines TRBV11-1 with TRBJ1-5; D is unresolved. This CDR3 has 16 amino acids. Germline V gene lookup returns CDR1 SGHAT and CDR2 FQDESV (reference sequence). V lost 5 bases and J 2 bases, leaving 16 bases between the germline ends. The CDR3 region is CASSTRRRFGNQPQHF. The CDR3 DNA follows: TGTGCCAGCAGCACGAGGCGTCGTTTTGGCAATCAGCCCCAGCATTTT. The full variable domain, completed using reference TRBV11-1 and TRBJ1-5, is EAEVAQSPRYKITEKSQAVAFWCDPISGHATLYWYRQILGQGPELLVQFQDESVVDDSQLPKDRFSAERLKGVDSTLKIQPAELGDSAMYLCASSTRRRFGNQPQHFGDGTRLSIL.

The chain joins TRBV10-3 to TRBJ2-5, with TRBD2 identical over 8 bases. The CDR3 contains 17 residues. J was trimmed by 4 bases and V by 2 bases; bases with no gene match: 12. Per germline, CDR1 ENHRY and CDR2 SYGVKD. The CDR3 nucleotides are TGTGCCATCAGTGAGCCCTCAATAGCGGGACTTCGAGAGACCCAGTACTTC. This sequence encodes CAISEPSIAGLRETQYF.

There are a few counts of this clone. This chain connects TRBV27 to TRBJ2-7; no definite D call. V was clipped by 5 bases and J by 2 bases, with 7 bases between them. This CDR3 comprises 12 residues. CDR1 is MNHEY and CDR2 is SMNVEV in the germline V gene (reference sequence). As DNA, the CDR3 is TGTGCCAGCAGTCCAACACCCTACGAGCAGTACTTC. Translation gives CASSPTPYEQYF.

The chain couples TRBV5-1 to TRBJ2-2, with 8 bases matching TRBD1. The trim removed 4 bases at V and 4 bases at J, leaving 6 bases unmatched. This CDR3 is 15 amino acids long. Germline CDR1 reads SGHRS; CDR2 reads YFSETQ. CDR3 sequence (DNA): TGCGCCAGCAGCACAGGGACAGGCAGCACCGGGGAGCTGTTTTTT. It is translated as CASSTGTGSTGELFF.

This clone was observed once. The chain has TRBV25-1 and TRBJ2-3; perhaps TRBD2 as D (5 bases). The V gene lost 3 bases and the J gene lost 3 bases, with 13 bases spanning the gap. CDR3 size: 15 residues. Germline V lookup: CDR1 MGHDK, CDR2 SYGVNS. CDR3 region: CASSDTRTGTDTQYF. The DNA for the CDR3 is TGTGCCAGCAGTGATACCCGGACGGGGACAGATACGCAGTATTTT.

Worth noting for this clone: The CDR3 does not close with the conserved phenylalanine or tryptophan, likely indicating a read error. The CDR3, as DNA: TGTGCCAGCAGTTTAGGAGGGCAGATTAATGAAAAACTGTTTGTT. Translated: CASSLGGQINEKLFV. The V gene is TRBV28, the J gene TRBJ1-4; the D is unclear. From germline, CDR1 is MDHEN and CDR2 SYDVKM. V was shortened by 2 bases and J by 4 bases, with 11 bases between the two germline ends. The CDR3 length is 15 residues.

Remarks on this clone: Other DNA variants within this sample encode the same CDR3. The rearrangement links TRBV28 to TRBJ2-7, with D unresolved. The CDR3 has 12 residues. V shed 6 bases and J shed 3 bases, with 9 bases lying between them. Germline V gene sequence: CDR1 MDHEN, CDR2 SYDVKM. The chain's CDR3 is CASSPLGYEQYF. The CDR3 DNA is TGTGCCAGCAGCCCCCTAGGCTACGAGCAGTACTTC.

The genes are TRBV4-2 and TRBJ2-1, with D possibly being TRBD1 (6 bases). This CDR3 is built from 16 residues. V was clipped by 0 bases and J by 3 bases, with 12 bases between them. Germline V gene sequence: CDR1 LGHNA, CDR2 YNFKEQ. As DNA, the CDR3 is TGTGCCAGCAGCCAAGATGAGGGGACAAACTACAATGAGCAGTTCTTC. Amino acid sequence: CASSQDEGTNYNEQFF.

The chain has TRBV10-3 and TRBJ1-1; TRBD1 might be the D (5 bases). The CDR3 is 13 residues long. The ends were cut back, 4 bases at V and 4 bases at J, with 10 bases in the middle. The germline gives CDR1 ENHRY, CDR2 SYGVKD. Here the CDR3 reads CAISAQGSTEAFF. In DNA form, the CDR3 reads TGTGCCATCAGTGCTCAGGGTTCCACTGAAGCTTTCTTT.

The chain combines TRBV29-1 with TRBJ2-3, with 7 bases lining up with TRBD2. CDR3 length: 14 residues. The trim removed 3 bases at V and 1 base at J, leaving 4 bases unmatched. Germline CDR1 is SQVTM and CDR2 is ANQGSEA. CDR3 nucleotide sequence: TGCAGCGTTGAGGAAGCGGGACGCACAGATACGCAGTATTTT. Translation gives CSVEEAGRTDTQYF.

The V and J genes are TRBV7-9 and TRBJ2-5; possible D gene TRBD1, 6 bases. This CDR3 region has 14 residues. Trimming stripped 1 base from V and 4 bases from J, with 10 bases between. Germline CDR1 reads SEHNR; CDR2 reads FQNEAQ (reference sequence). CDR3 nucleotide sequence: TGTGCCAGCAGCTTAGGGGGGCTACGAGAGACCCAGTACTTC. Translation: CASSLGGLRETQYF.

The gene calls are TRBV30 and TRBJ2-7; 8 positions match TRBD2. The V and J ends lost 0 bases and 6 bases, in that order; junction bases with no gene match: 4. Germline lookup yields CDR1 GTSNPN and CDR2 SVGIG (reference sequence). This CDR3 is built from 13 residues. In nucleotides, the CDR3 is TGTGCCTGGAGTGTCCGCGCGGGAGGCGAGCAGTACTTC. Translating it yields CAWSVRAGGEQYF.

A single count supports this clone. V gene TRBV5-5 combines with J gene TRBJ2-2; D may be TRBD2 (5 bases). The V and J ends lost 0 bases and 0 bases respectively, with 12 bases between them. Germline V lookup: CDR1 SGHKS, CDR2 YYEKEE (reference sequence). This CDR3 comprises 17 residues. This chain's CDR3 is CASSLARGLTNTGELFF. The DNA for the CDR3 is TGTGCCAGCAGCTTGGCCCGAGGACTTACGAACACCGGGGAGCTGTTTTTT.

The chain is built from TRBV5-1 and TRBJ1-3; a possible D gene is TRBD1 (5 bases). The germline V gene has CDR1 SGHRS and CDR2 YFSETQ. The CDR3 has 16 residues. V was pared by 1 base and J by 4 bases, with 15 bases between. Here the CDR3 DNA reads TGCGCCAGCAGCTTGACCGGGACTCAGTTCGGAAACACCATATATTTT. This codes for CASSLTGTQFGNTIYF.

The chain combines TRBV4-2 with TRBJ1-2; TRBD1 matches at 8 bases. Per germline, CDR1 LGHNA and CDR2 YNFKEQ. V dropped 0 bases and J dropped 4; count of bases not matched to a gene: 7. The length of the CDR3 is 16 residues. The CDR3 bases are TGTGCCAGCAGCCAAGATTCTGGGCAGGGGGCCTATGGCTACACCTTC. Protein sequence: CASSQDSGQGAYGYTF.

The CDR3 DNA reads TGTGCCAGCGGTAGGGGGCGGGCGGTTGGGGAGCAGTACTTC. This gives the protein CASGRGRAVGEQYF. The chain links TRBV6-5 to TRBJ2-7; 7 bases fit TRBD1. This CDR3 is 14 amino acids long. CDR1 is MNHEY, CDR2 SVGAGI, per germline. V lost 8 bases to trimming and J lost 7 bases; unmatched junction nucleotides: 14.

The chain couples TRBV2 to TRBJ2-5; 15 bases align to TRBD2. Germline assignment: CDR1 SNHLY and CDR2 FYNNEI. Losses at the gene ends were 6 bases for V and 5 bases for J; bases not matched to a gene: 7. The CDR3 consists of 16 residues. CDR3 sequence: CASSKGLAGGWETQYF. Written as DNA, the CDR3 is TGTGCCAGCAGCAAGGGACTAGCGGGAGGATGGGAGACCCAGTACTTC.

V gene TRBV6-6 combines with J gene TRBJ2-7; 10 bases map to TRBD1. The CDR3 length is 13 residues. Looked up from germline, CDR1 is MNHNY and CDR2 is SVGAGI (reference sequence). J gave up 3 bases and V 7 bases, and 3 bases lay outside the gene matches. For the CDR3, the DNA is TGTGCCAGCACCAGGGACAGGGGCTACGAGCAGTACTTC. Encoded protein: CASTRDRGYEQYF.

This sequence joins TRBV7-8 and TRBJ2-2, with TRBD1 matching 8 bases. The CDR3 sequence is 15 residues long. Germline lookup yields CDR1 SGHVS and CDR2 FQNEAQ. V shed 5 bases and J 5 bases; nucleotides not matched to a gene: 7. In DNA, the CDR3 is TGTGCCAGCAGCGCGGGACAGGAAGAAACCGGGGAGCTGTTTTTT. The encoded protein is CASSAGQEETGELFF.

The chain carries TRBV11-2 and TRBJ1-3; D gene ambiguous. The V gene lost 1 base and the J gene lost 2 bases, with 6 bases spanning the gap. CDR1 SGHAT and CDR2 FQNNGV come from the germline V gene. The CDR3 loop spans 14 amino acids. The CDR3 nucleotides are TGTGCCAGCAGCTTAGTTGACACTGGAAACACCATATATTTT. It codes for CASSLVDTGNTIYF.